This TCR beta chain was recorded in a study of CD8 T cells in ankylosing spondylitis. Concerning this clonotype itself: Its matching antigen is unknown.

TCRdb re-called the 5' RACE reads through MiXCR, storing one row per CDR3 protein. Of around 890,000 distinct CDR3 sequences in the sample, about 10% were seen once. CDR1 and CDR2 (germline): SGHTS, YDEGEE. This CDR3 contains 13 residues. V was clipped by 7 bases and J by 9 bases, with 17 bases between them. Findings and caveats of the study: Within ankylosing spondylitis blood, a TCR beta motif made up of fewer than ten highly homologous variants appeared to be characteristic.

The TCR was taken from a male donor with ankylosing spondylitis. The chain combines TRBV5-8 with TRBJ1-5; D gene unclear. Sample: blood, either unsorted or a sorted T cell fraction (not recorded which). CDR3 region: CASGSPSLLPQHF. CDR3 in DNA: TGTGCCAGCGGCTCCCCTAGTTTGTTGCCCCAGCATTTT.